The entry that follows covers one TCR beta chain sequence. As yet, its antigen is unknown. Clones were read by immunoSEQ multiplex PCR, and TCRdb kept only the in-frame ones, dropping some. The table shows 150,000 to 200,000 clones, with approximately 92% occurring only once. The data were taken from a study of T cell responses to AZD1222 COVID-19 vaccine. Study at large: Second doses were pooled across both intervals (about 4 or about 12 weeks).

Deletions cut 4 bases from V and 3 bases from J, with 12 bases between. Germline V gene sequence: CDR1 SQVTM, CDR2 ANQGSEA. CDR3 length: 13 amino acids. Study-level results: Seropositivity was recorded at baseline in only six AZD1222 recipients. Repertoires were sampled only after the peak T cell response.

The rearrangement links TRBV29-1 to TRBJ1-1; TRBD1 might be the D (5 bases). This clonotype was obtained from an adult in good health. The sample here was peripheral blood, taken on day 0 of AZD1222 vaccination. CDR3 loop: CSVVAQGDTEAFF. CDR3 sequence (DNA): TGCAGCGTTGTGGCCCAAGGGGACACTGAAGCTTTCTTT.